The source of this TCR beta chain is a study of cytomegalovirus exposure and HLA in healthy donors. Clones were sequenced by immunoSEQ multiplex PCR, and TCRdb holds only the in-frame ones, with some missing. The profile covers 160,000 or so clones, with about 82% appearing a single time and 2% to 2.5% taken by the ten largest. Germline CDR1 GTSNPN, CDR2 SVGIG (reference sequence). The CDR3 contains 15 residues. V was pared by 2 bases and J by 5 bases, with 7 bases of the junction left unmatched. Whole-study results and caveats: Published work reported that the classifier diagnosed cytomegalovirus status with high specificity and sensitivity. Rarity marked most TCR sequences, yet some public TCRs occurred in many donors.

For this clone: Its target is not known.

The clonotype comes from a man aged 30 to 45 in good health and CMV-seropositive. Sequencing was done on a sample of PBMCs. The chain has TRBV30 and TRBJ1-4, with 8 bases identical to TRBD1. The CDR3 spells CAWSTWAGGNEKLFF. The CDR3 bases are TGTGCCTGGAGTACGTGGGCAGGGGGCAATGAAAAACTGTTTTTT.